The 18 T cell receptor beta chains reported below all come from one sample, sequenced in a study of cytomegalovirus exposure and HLA in healthy donors. PCR involved 60 Vbeta and 13 Jbeta primers. Sequencing was performed with immunoSEQ multiplex PCR; in TCRdb, only in-frame clones are kept and a portion is missing. The sample holds roughly 120,000 clones; around 75% are singletons and the top ten take 1.6%. The material sequenced was PBMCs. The receptors were sampled from a woman under 30 in good health and CMV-seronegative.

J is TRBJ2-3 and V is TRBV5-4; 7 positions agree with TRBD1. The V and J ends lost 3 bases and 0 bases, in that order; junction bases with no gene match: 4. The CDR3 totals 15 residues. The germline gives CDR1 SGHNT, CDR2 YYREEE (reference sequence). Written as DNA, the CDR3 is TGTGCCAGCAGCTCCCGACAGGGTAGCACAGATACGCAGTATTTT. It codes for CASSSRQGSTDTQYF. The whole variable domain, remainder taken from reference TRBV5-4 and TRBJ2-3, is ETGVTQSPTHLIKTRGQQVTLRCSSQSGHNTVSWYQQALGQGPQFIFQYYREEENGRGNFPPRFSGLQFPNYSSELNVNALELDDSALYLCASSSRQGSTDTQYFGPGTRLTVL.

The chain is built from TRBV4-1 and TRBJ1-2; 12 bases fit TRBD1. Trimming at V came to 0 bases and at J to 8 bases, leaving 7 bases not matched to a gene. This CDR3 has 16 residues. Looked up from germline, CDR1 is MGHRA and CDR2 is YSYEKL. The CDR3 DNA sequence: TGCGCCAGCAGCCAAGATTTGGGACAGGGGGCTGGGGGCTACACCTTC. The encoded protein is CASSQDLGQGAGGYTF.

The chain combines TRBV19 with TRBJ1-1; 8 nucleotides align to TRBD1. Per germline, CDR1 LNHDA and CDR2 SQIVND (reference sequence). The V and J ends lost 7 bases and 5 bases, in that order; junction bases with no gene match: 9. This CDR3 is 14 amino acids long. The CDR3 protein is CASNSDREGTEAFF. The CDR3 DNA reads TGTGCCAGTAACTCGGACAGGGAGGGTACTGAAGCTTTCTTT.

J is TRBJ2-7 and V is TRBV19, with a possible D match to TRBD2 (7 bases). Germline-derived CDR1 and CDR2 are LNHDA and SQIVND (reference sequence). The CDR3 is 15 residues long. Deletions cut 3 bases from V and 1 base from J, with 13 bases between. The CDR3 DNA is TGTGCCAGTAGTATCGACGGGGGGCTTTCCTACGAGCAGTACTTC. This translates into CASSIDGGLSYEQYF.

The gene calls are TRBV6-5 and TRBJ1-2, with TRBD1 as a possible D gene (5 bases). Germline loops: CDR1 MNHEY, CDR2 SVGAGI. This CDR3 contains 15 residues. Trimming removed 0 bases from V and 6 bases from J, with 14 bases in between. The chain's CDR3 is CASSYSIGGEHGYTF. CDR3 nucleotide sequence: TGTGCCAGCAGTTACTCGATCGGGGGGGAGCATGGCTACACCTTC.

This clone was counted a few times. Other DNA sequences in this specimen translate into the identical CDR3. The chain uses TRBV5-1 and TRBJ1-2, with 11 bases aligning to TRBD1. This CDR3 is 15 amino acids long. Germline V gene data show CDR1 as SGHRS and CDR2 as YFSETQ. The V gene end was trimmed by 0 bases and the J gene end by 2 bases; junction bases not matched to a gene: 0. In DNA form, the CDR3 reads TGCGCCAGCAGCTTGGGGACAGGGGGCAACTATGGCTACACCTTC. It translates to CASSLGTGGNYGYTF.

This sequence joins TRBV19 and TRBJ2-7, with D perhaps TRBD1 (5 bases). In germline, CDR1 is LNHDA, CDR2 SQIVND (reference sequence). V lost 7 bases and J lost 0, with 13 bases in between. The CDR3 length is 14 residues. The DNA for the CDR3 is TGTGCCAGTACGAGCCAGGGCGGCTCCTACGAGCAGTACTTC. Translation: CASTSQGGSYEQYF.

Here the CDR3 reads CASSTGWDRGDEQYF. The CDR3 DNA reads TGTGCCAGCAGCACAGGGTGGGACAGGGGGGACGAGCAGTACTTC. The rearrangement links TRBV9 to TRBJ2-7, with TRBD1 matching 11 bases. This CDR3 is 15 amino acids long. Germline V lookup: CDR1 SGDLS, CDR2 YYNGEE. Losses at the gene ends were 4 bases for V and 5 bases for J; bases not matched to a gene: 8.

The chain employs TRBV6-5 and TRBJ1-2; tentative D call: TRBD1 (6 bases). Trimming took off 0 bases at V and 3 bases at J, with 11 bases between the two ends. Germline V gene sequence: CDR1 MNHEY, CDR2 SVGAGI. The CDR3 runs 15 residues. CDR3 coding DNA: TGTGCCAGCAGTTACTCGGTCAGGGGTTACTATGGCTACACCTTC. Translating it yields CASSYSVRGYYGYTF.

This chain connects TRBV6-4 to TRBJ2-3; 8 positions agree with TRBD2. Germline V gene sequence: CDR1 MRHNA, CDR2 SNTAGT. J lost 4 bases, V lost 6 bases, and 12 bases had no gene match. The length of the CDR3 is 16 residues. The CDR3 region has the DNA TGTGCCAGCAGCCCAACTCGTGGTAGCGGGGCAGATACGCAGTATTTT. It is translated as CASSPTRGSGADTQYF.

The chain is built from TRBV18 and TRBJ2-1; TRBD1 matches at 9 bases. This CDR3 is built from 15 residues. The germline CDR1 and CDR2 sequences are KGHSH and LQKENI. V was clipped by 6 bases and J by 8 bases; unmatched bases: 11. The CDR3 loop is CASSEYRGPLDEQFF. The CDR3, as DNA: TGTGCCAGCTCGGAATACAGGGGGCCTTTGGATGAGCAGTTCTTC.

The chain links TRBV7-9 to TRBJ1-2; no definite D call. Trimming left V 5 bases short and J 4 bases short, with 14 bases between. This CDR3 comprises 14 residues. CDR1 is SEHNR and CDR2 is FQNEAQ in the germline V gene (reference sequence). The CDR3 reads CASSQTQEGYGYTF. Here the CDR3 DNA reads TGTGCCAGCAGCCAAACGCAAGAGGGCTATGGCTACACCTTC. The complete variable domain, with remaining parts taken from reference TRBV7-9 and TRBJ1-2, reads DTGVSQNPRHKITKRGQNVTFRCDPISEHNRLYWYRQTLGQGPEFLTYFQNEAQLEKSRLLSDRFSAERPKGSFSTLEIQRTEQGDSAMYLCASSQTQEGYGYTFGSGTRLTVV.

The chain recombines TRBV30 with TRBJ1-1, with 12 positions matching TRBD1. The CDR3 totals 17 residues. J lost 7 bases, V lost 0 bases, and 12 bases had no gene match. Per the germline V gene, CDR1 is GTSNPN and CDR2 is SVGIG (reference sequence). In DNA, the CDR3 is TGTGCCTGGAGTGTACAATTTGGGACAGGGGGCTTTAATGAAGCTTTCTTT. It encodes CAWSVQFGTGGFNEAFF.

This chain connects TRBV11-2 to TRBJ2-3, with a weak D call TRBD1 (5 bases). The germline V and J ends were trimmed by 2 bases and 0 bases, with 12 bases remaining between them. Germline V gene lookup returns CDR1 SGHAT and CDR2 FQNNGV. CDR3 length equals 16 residues. This chain's CDR3 is CASSLIDSASTDTQYF. The CDR3, as DNA: TGTGCCAGCAGCTTAATTGACAGCGCTAGCACAGATACGCAGTATTTT.

This clone was observed a single time. The V gene is TRBV4-1, the J gene TRBJ2-7; D gene ambiguous. The germline V gene encodes CDR1 MGHRA and CDR2 YSYEKL. The CDR3 runs to 15 residues. V lost 0 bases to trimming and J lost 0 bases, with 9 bases between them. The DNA of the CDR3 is TGCGCCAGCAGCCAAGAGAAACAGTCCTCCTACGAGCAGTACTTC. Its protein product is CASSQEKQSSYEQYF.

This clone was detected once. V usage is TRBV7-9 and J usage is TRBJ1-5, with 7 nucleotides matching TRBD1. J lost 2 bases, V lost 1 base, and 2 bases had no gene match. CDR3 size: 15 residues. The germline V gene encodes CDR1 SEHNR and CDR2 FQNEAQ (reference sequence). As DNA, the CDR3 is TGTGCCAGCAGCTTAGAAGGGGGCGGCAATCAGCCCCAGCATTTT. This translates into CASSLEGGGNQPQHF.

This clone came up a few times. An end of the junction does not agree with germline; a read error may underlie this. This sequence joins TRBV29-1 and TRBJ2-7; TRBD1 agrees at 7 bases. In germline, CDR1 is SQVTM, CDR2 ANQGSEA. The CDR3 contains 11 residues. As DNA, the CDR3 is TGCAGCGTTGAAGTAGGGGGCCATCCCGTCTTC. Amino acids: CSVEVGGHPVF.

This chain uses TRBV15 with TRBJ2-1; 8 bases match TRBD2. This CDR3 is built from 13 residues. The junction had 4 bases not matched to a gene; V was cut back by 8 bases and J by 4 bases. The germline V gene encodes CDR1 LNHNV and CDR2 YYDKDF (reference sequence). CDR3 coding DNA: TGTGCCACCGCGGGACTAGTGTACAATGAGCAGTTCTTC. Residues: CATAGLVYNEQFF.